This TCR beta chain was obtained from a study of cytomegalovirus exposure and HLA in healthy donors. The wider study: Earlier, 150 million to 200 million T cells were analyzed, and some 120 million unique TCR beta sequences were found among them. From HLA-typed donors, an early data release held tens of millions of unique TCRs. Points from the study as a whole: Prior analysis indicated that the majority of TCR beta V segments exhibited productivity approximately 90% or approximately 30% of the time. Common viral pathogens were later found to be apparently linked to several of the most significant clusters.

About this clone: Its antigen is not identified.

V lost 2 bases and J 2 bases, leaving 8 bases between the germline ends. The CDR3 is 13 residues long. Germline assignment: CDR1 GTSNPN and CDR2 SVGIG (reference sequence). The PCR made use of 60 Vbeta and 13 Jbeta primers. The data were produced by immunoSEQ multiplex PCR, yet TCRdb's version contains in-frame clones alone and is incomplete. The profile shows 90,000 to 100,000 clones, about three quarters of them singletons. This sequence was found in a man aged 40-50 years in good health and CMV-seronegative. The sample consisted of PBMCs. This chain links TRBV30 with TRBJ2-3, with TRBD2 as a possible D gene (5 bases). The CDR3 spells CAWSPGNTDTQYF. The CDR3 nucleotides read TGTGCCTGGAGTCCGGGGAACACAGATACGCAGTATTTT.